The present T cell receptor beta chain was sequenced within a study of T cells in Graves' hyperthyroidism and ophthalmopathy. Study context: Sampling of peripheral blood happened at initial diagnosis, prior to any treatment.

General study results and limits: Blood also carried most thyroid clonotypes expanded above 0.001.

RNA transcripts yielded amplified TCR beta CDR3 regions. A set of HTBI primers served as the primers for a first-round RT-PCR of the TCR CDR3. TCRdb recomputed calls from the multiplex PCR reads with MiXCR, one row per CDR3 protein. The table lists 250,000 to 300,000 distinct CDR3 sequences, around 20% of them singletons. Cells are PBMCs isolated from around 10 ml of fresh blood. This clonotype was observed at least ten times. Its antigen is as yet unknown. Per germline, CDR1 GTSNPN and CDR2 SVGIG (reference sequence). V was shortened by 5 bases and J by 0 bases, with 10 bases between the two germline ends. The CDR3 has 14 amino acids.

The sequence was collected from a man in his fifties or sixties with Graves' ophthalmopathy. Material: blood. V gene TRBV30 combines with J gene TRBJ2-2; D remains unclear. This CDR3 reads CAWWSPANTGELFF. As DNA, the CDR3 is TGTGCCTGGTGGAGTCCAGCGAACACCGGGGAGCTGTTTTTT.